A single sample gave rise to the 25 T cell receptor beta chains below, sequenced in a study of blood T cell repertoires in COVID-19. TCRdb's copy holds only in-frame clones and misses some; the assay was immunoSEQ multiplex PCR. The top ten hold approximately 2.2% of the sample, which has 250,000 to 300,000 clones, approximately 91% seen once. The sample was peripheral blood. Receptors originate from a man aged 50 to 59 with acute or convalescent COVID-19.

This clone has only one observation. CDR3 sequence (DNA): TGCGCCAGCAGCCGGGGACAAAATACTGAAGCTTTCTTT. This codes for CASSRGQNTEAFF. V gene TRBV5-1 combines with J gene TRBJ1-1; a possible D gene is TRBD1 (6 bases). Germline values: CDR1 SGHRS, CDR2 YFSETQ. The V end was cut by 4 bases, the J end by 5 bases, with 12 bases between. The CDR3 consists of 13 residues. Variable domain in full (rest from reference TRBV5-1 and TRBJ1-1): KAGVTQTPRYLIKTRGQQVTLSCSPISGHRSVSWYQQTPGQGLQFLFEYFSETQRNKGNFPGRFSGRQFSNSRSEMNVSTLELGDSALYLCASSRGQNTEAFFGQGTRLTVV.

V and J are TRBV19 and TRBJ2-5; 8 bases fit TRBD1. V shed 5 bases, J shed 4 bases, and the junction held 6 bases outside the gene matches. The CDR3 has 14 amino acids. Looked up from germline, CDR1 is LNHDA and CDR2 is SQIVND (reference sequence). This CDR3 is CASSGDRHIETQYF. For the CDR3, the DNA is TGTGCCAGTAGTGGGGACAGGCATATAGAGACCCAGTACTTC.

The chain has TRBV5-1 and TRBJ2-3; the match to TRBD2 covers 9 bases. Germline assignment: CDR1 SGHRS and CDR2 YFSETQ. Trimming took 4 bases from V and 6 from J; bases not matched to a gene: 9. The CDR3 is made up of 15 amino acids. The DNA of the CDR3 is TGCGCCAGCAGCCGAGAGCGGGGGGCCCGGGATACGCAGTATTTT. This translates into CASSRERGARDTQYF.

The rearrangement joins TRBV29-1 to TRBJ2-7; possible D gene TRBD1, 6 bases. Trimming removed 1 base at V and 4 bases at J, with 11 bases between. From germline, CDR1 is SQVTM and CDR2 ANQGSEA. The CDR3 extends over 13 amino acids. The CDR3 nucleotides are TGCAGCGTTGAAGGACGGGACAAATACGAGCAGTACTTC. It yields the protein CSVEGRDKYEQYF.

The rearrangement links TRBV2 to TRBJ1-5, with D perhaps TRBD1 (5 bases). Germline values: CDR1 SNHLY, CDR2 FYNNEI. CDR3 length: 14 residues. The ends were cut back, 8 bases at V and 0 bases at J, with 11 bases in the middle. The CDR3 nucleotides are TGTGCCAGCGTAGGGGTTAATAGCAATCAGCCCCAGCATTTT. This encodes CASVGVNSNQPQHF.

The V call is TRBV6-6, the J call TRBJ2-2, with a weak D call TRBD1 (6 bases). Germline CDR1 reads MNHNY; CDR2 reads SVGAGI (reference sequence). V gave up 10 bases and J gave up 2 bases, with 14 bases separating them. The CDR3 is made up of 14 amino acids. Here the CDR3 reads CAIRGGQNTGELFF. DNA for the CDR3: TGTGCCATCCGAGGGGGACAAAACACCGGGGAGCTGTTTTTT.

This clone was recorded once. The chain employs TRBV4-1 and TRBJ2-5; a possible D gene is TRBD1 (5 bases). The CDR3 length is 14 residues. The germline CDR1 and CDR2 sequences are MGHRA and YSYEKL. V shed 1 base and J shed 3 bases, with 9 bases lying between them. The CDR3: CASSQADREETQYF. DNA for the CDR3: TGCGCCAGCAGCCAAGCCGACAGAGAAGAGACCCAGTACTTC.

The chain carries TRBV3-1 (or the pseudogene TRBV3-2) and TRBJ2-3, with TRBD2 identical over 9 bases. Per the germline V gene, CDR1 is LGHDT and CDR2 is YNNKEL (reference sequence). This CDR3 has 16 amino acids. The trim removed 3 bases at V and 2 bases at J, leaving 6 bases unmatched. CDR3 amino acids: CASSQRRGGYTDTQYF. The DNA of the CDR3 is TGTGCCAGCAGCCAGCGGCGGGGGGGCTACACAGATACGCAGTATTTT.

This rearrangement joins TRBV9 to TRBJ1-5; D gene uncertain. CDR1 and CDR2 from the germline V gene are SGDLS and YYNGEE. The CDR3 is 15 residues long. The V end was cut by 0 bases, the J end by 5 bases, with 12 bases between. The CDR3 sequence: CASSVDGARDQPQHF. DNA for the CDR3: TGTGCCAGCAGCGTAGACGGAGCGAGGGATCAGCCCCAGCATTTT.

The V gene is TRBV6-5, the J gene TRBJ1-4; D ambiguous. This CDR3 region has 14 residues. Germline-derived CDR1 and CDR2 are MNHEY and SVGAGI. The ends were cut back, 6 bases at V and 5 bases at J, with 13 bases in the middle. This CDR3 is CASSSVGTNEKLFF. For the CDR3, the DNA is TGTGCCAGCAGCAGCGTAGGAACAAATGAAAAACTGTTTTTT.

This clone was picked up a small number of times. The chain has TRBV9 and TRBJ2-3; D is unresolved. The V end lost 4 bases, the J end lost 1 base, and 13 bases lay between the germline ends. Germline values: CDR1 SGDLS, CDR2 YYNGEE. This CDR3 comprises 15 residues. In nucleotides, the CDR3 is TGTGCCAGCAGCATCTCCGGAGACGGCACAGATACGCAGTATTTT. It translates to CASSISGDGTDTQYF.

This clone has just one count. This chain joins TRBV24-1 and TRBJ1-2; 11 positions agree with TRBD1. The trim removed 9 bases at V and 8 bases at J, leaving 7 bases unmatched. This CDR3 has 13 residues. The germline CDR1 and CDR2 sequences are KGHDR and SFDVKD. CDR3 DNA sequence: TGTGCCACCTCCTCGGGACAGGGGGGGGGCTACACCTTC. Encoded protein: CATSSGQGGGYTF.

The gene calls are TRBV5-5 and TRBJ1-2; D remains ambiguous. CDR1 is SGHKS, CDR2 YYEKEE, per germline (reference sequence). The CDR3 totals 14 residues. The V gene lost 3 bases and the J gene lost 2 bases, with 11 bases spanning the gap. CDR3: CASSSDSVNYGYTF. DNA of the CDR3: TGTGCCAGCAGCTCAGACTCAGTGAACTATGGCTACACCTTC.

The chain's CDR3 is CASSIAGGSSYEQYF. DNA of the CDR3: TGTGCCAGTAGTATAGCAGGGGGAAGCTCCTACGAGCAGTACTTC. The V call is TRBV19, the J call TRBJ2-7, with 7 nucleotides matching TRBD1. The CDR3 is made up of 15 amino acids. V lost 1 base and J lost 0; bases outside the gene matches: 3. Looked up from germline, CDR1 is LNHDA and CDR2 is SQIVND (reference sequence).

J is TRBJ1-4 and V is TRBV3-1 (or the pseudogene TRBV3-2); 9 nucleotides match TRBD1. Germline values: CDR1 LGHDT, CDR2 YNNKEL (reference sequence). Trimming took 2 bases from V and 3 from J; bases not matched to a gene: 1. The CDR3 is 15 amino acids. The CDR3 DNA is TGTGCCAGCAGCCAAACAGGGGGCCCTAATGAAAAACTGTTTTTT. Translating it yields CASSQTGGPNEKLFF.

V gene TRBV6-5 combines with J gene TRBJ1-1; D perhaps matches TRBD1 (6 bases). The CDR3 extends over 15 amino acids. Trimming removed 5 bases at V and 1 base at J, with 14 bases between. Germline assignment: CDR1 MNHEY and CDR2 SVGAGI. This chain's CDR3 is CASSRREGGNTEAFF. For the CDR3, the DNA is TGTGCCAGCAGTCGGCGGGAGGGGGGGAACACTGAAGCTTTCTTT.

The chain recombines TRBV12-5 with TRBJ2-7; 8 bases fit TRBD1. Germline values: CDR1 LGHNT, CDR2 FRNRAP. The CDR3 has 15 residues. Germline trimming cut 1 base from V and 7 bases from J; bases unmatched to any gene: 9. CDR3 region: CASGLGSGGSGEQYF. As DNA, the CDR3 is TGTGCTAGTGGTTTGGGGTCAGGGGGCTCGGGAGAGCAGTACTTC.

The J gene is TRBJ2-1, the V gene TRBV11-2; D perhaps matches TRBD2 (6 bases). The germline V and J ends were trimmed by 5 bases and 6 bases, with 14 bases remaining between them. CDR3 length equals 14 residues. CDR1 is SGHAT and CDR2 is FQNNGV in the germline V gene. CDR3: CASSPRLGPNEQFF. In DNA, the CDR3 is TGTGCCAGCAGCCCCCGACTAGGTCCCAATGAGCAGTTCTTC.

This chain connects TRBV7-9 to TRBJ1-1, with a weak D call TRBD1 (5 bases). The CDR3 sequence is 14 residues long. Trimming stripped 3 bases from V and 6 bases from J, with 14 bases between. CDR1 is SEHNR, CDR2 FQNEAQ, per germline (reference sequence). The CDR3 spells CASSLDTWSAEAFF. CDR3 bases: TGTGCCAGCAGCTTGGACACGTGGTCCGCTGAAGCTTTCTTT.

CDR3 loop: CATSEDREQFF. The CDR3 DNA sequence: TGTGCCACCAGCGAAGACAGGGAGCAGTTCTTC. The chain has TRBV24-1 and TRBJ2-1, with D perhaps matching TRBD1 (6 bases). The CDR3 is made up of 11 amino acids. The germline V gene has CDR1 KGHDR and CDR2 SFDVKD. Between the trimmed V and J ends, which lost 7 bases and 10 bases, there was a span of 10 bases.

The chain recombines TRBV7-3 with TRBJ2-7; 8 nucleotides line up with TRBD1. Per germline, CDR1 SGHTA and CDR2 FQGTGA. V shed 4 bases and J 3 bases; nucleotides not matched to a gene: 2. This CDR3 spans 13 amino acids. CDR3: CASSSTGGYEQYF. The DNA for the CDR3 is TGTGCCAGCAGCTCTACAGGGGGCTACGAGCAGTACTTC.

The V and J genes are TRBV10-2 and TRBJ1-4; a weak D match, TRBD1 (6 bases). Germline CDR1 is WSHSY and CDR2 is SAAADI. Trimming shortened V by 3 bases and J by 0 bases, and 14 bases separated the two germline ends. The CDR3 extends over 17 amino acids. The CDR3 nucleotides read TGCGCCAGCAGTGAAGTACAGGGCCTAGCAACTAATGAAAAACTGTTTTTT. Residues: CASSEVQGLATNEKLFF.

The V and J genes are TRBV6-5 and TRBJ1-1, with 9 bases matching TRBD1. With V trimmed by 10 bases and J by 3 bases, 9 bases remained unmatched. Germline V gene sequence: CDR1 MNHEY, CDR2 SVGAGI. There are 14 residues in the CDR3. The CDR3 nucleotides are TGTGCCACTCGACAGGGGGAGACGGACACTGAAGCTTTCTTT. Amino acids: CATRQGETDTEAFF.

Concerning this clone: Other DNA sequences in this sample translate to the same CDR3. The chain is built from TRBV3-1 (or the pseudogene TRBV3-2) and TRBJ1-5, with TRBD1 matching over 10 bases. The CDR3 length is 15 residues. Per germline, CDR1 LGHDT and CDR2 YNNKEL (reference sequence). V lost 1 base to trimming and J lost 7 bases; unmatched junction nucleotides: 4. The CDR3 is CASSQGGQGRQPQHF. The CDR3 DNA reads as TGTGCCAGCAGCCAAGGGGGACAGGGGCGGCAGCCCCAGCATTTT.

The rearrangement uses TRBV12-3 or TRBV12-4 and TRBJ2-5, with D hard to call. This CDR3 region has 13 residues. V was pared by 5 bases and J by 1 base, with 8 bases between. CDR3 sequence reads: CASSLRSQETQYF. The CDR3 coding sequence is TGTGCCAGCAGTCTCCGCAGCCAAGAGACCCAGTACTTC.